The clone carrying this TCR beta chain came up once. For this donor, CMV serostatus was not recorded. The entry originates in a study of cytomegalovirus exposure and HLA in healthy donors. The study ran its PCR with 60 Vbeta and 13 Jbeta primers. TCRdb's copy holds only in-frame clones and misses some; the assay was immunoSEQ multiplex PCR. The sample holds 250,000 or so clones, approximately 87% seen once. Sequenced sample: PBMCs. The sequence derives from a human donor in good health.

CDR3 DNA: TGCAGCGTGGGGACTAGCGGAGGGGGCGAGCAGTACTTC. Encoded protein: CSVGTSGGGEQYF. This chain links TRBV29-1 with TRBJ2-7, with TRBD2 matching 11 bases. The V and J ends lost 6 bases and 6 bases, in that order; junction bases with no gene match: 7. The germline gives CDR1 SQVTM, CDR2 ANQGSEA. The CDR3 is 13 amino acids.